This entry lists 32 T cell receptor beta chains sequenced from one sample in a study of blood T cell repertoires in COVID-19. Clones were read by immunoSEQ multiplex PCR, and TCRdb kept only the in-frame ones, dropping some. Of 110,000 or so clones listed, approximately 90% are singletons. The sequenced sample consisted of peripheral blood. These receptors were obtained from a woman aged 50 to 65 with acute or convalescent COVID-19.

The chain couples TRBV30 to TRBJ1-6; D is undetermined. This CDR3 region has 13 residues. CDR1 is GTSNPN, CDR2 SVGIG, per germline (reference sequence). Between the trimmed V and J ends, which lost 2 bases and 0 bases, there was a span of 2 bases. Here the CDR3 reads CAWSYSYNSPLHF. The CDR3 DNA sequence: TGTGCCTGGAGTTACTCCTATAATTCACCCCTCCACTTT.

The chain recombines TRBV6-4 with TRBJ1-1; TRBD1 agrees at 11 bases. CDR1 and CDR2 from the germline V gene are MRHNA and SNTAGT. The CDR3 loop spans 20 amino acids. The V and J ends lost 1 base and 1 base, in that order; junction bases with no gene match: 14. CDR3 bases: TGTGCCAGCAGTGACTTTTTGTGGACAGGGGGCGTGAGCAGGAACACTGAAGCTTTCTTT. Translated: CASSDFLWTGGVSRNTEAFF.

The V and J genes are TRBV18 and TRBJ1-1; 9 nucleotides agree with TRBD1. V shed 4 bases and J 3 bases; nucleotides not matched to a gene: 3. Germline CDR1 is KGHSH and CDR2 is LQKENI. The CDR3 has 14 amino acids. The CDR3 DNA reads TGTGCCAGCTCACTTAGACAGGGGGACACTGAAGCTTTCTTT. This translates into CASSLRQGDTEAFF.

The V call is TRBV27, the J call TRBJ1-6; a weak D match, TRBD1 (5 bases). The CDR3 is made up of 17 amino acids. The germline V gene encodes CDR1 MNHEY and CDR2 SMNVEV (reference sequence). V lost 6 bases, J lost 0 bases, and 15 bases lay in between. The CDR3 sequence: CASSPGGGSSYNSPLHF. CDR3 sequence (DNA): TGTGCCAGCAGCCCCGGGGGGGGGAGCTCCTATAATTCACCCCTCCACTTT.

The rearrangement joins TRBV12-3 or TRBV12-4 to TRBJ2-1; D is perhaps TRBD2 (6 bases). The CDR3 is 13 amino acids. Trimming shortened V by 8 bases and J by 0 bases, and 8 bases separated the two germline ends. The CDR3: CASGGSSYNEQFF. The CDR3 region has the DNA TGTGCCAGCGGGGGGAGCTCCTACAATGAGCAGTTCTTC.

The chain links TRBV28 to TRBJ2-2, with a possible D match to TRBD1 (5 bases). Germline V gene sequence: CDR1 MDHEN, CDR2 SYDVKM. V lost 2 bases to trimming and J lost 0 bases, with 13 bases between them. The CDR3 runs to 17 residues. The CDR3 DNA is TGTGCCAGCAGTTTACCCTGGCGGACACCGAACACCGGGGAGCTGTTTTTT. Translating gives CASSLPWRTPNTGELFF.

On this clone itself: The same CDR3 can be traced to other DNA sequences in this sample. This sequence joins TRBV3-1 (or the pseudogene TRBV3-2) and TRBJ1-1, with D perhaps TRBD1 (5 bases). The germline V gene encodes CDR1 LGHDT and CDR2 YNNKEL (reference sequence). Trimming took 1 base from V and 1 from J, leaving 7 bases between them. The CDR3 is 14 amino acids. The CDR3 region is CASSQGQGNTEAFF. The CDR3 DNA sequence: TGTGCCAGCAGCCAAGGTCAGGGGAACACTGAAGCTTTCTTT.

The gene calls are TRBV30 and TRBJ2-3, with D possibly matching TRBD2 (6 bases). Germline lookup yields CDR1 GTSNPN and CDR2 SVGIG (reference sequence). This CDR3 contains 15 residues. The germline V and J ends were trimmed by 2 bases and 2 bases, with 14 bases remaining between them. This CDR3 is CAWSLEGLFTDTQYF. DNA for the CDR3: TGTGCCTGGAGTCTGGAGGGCTTGTTCACAGATACGCAGTATTTT.

J is TRBJ2-7 and V is TRBV18; possible D gene TRBD2, 6 bases. CDR1 and CDR2 from the germline V gene are KGHSH and LQKENI. V was cut by 0 bases and J by 7 bases, with 10 bases left in between. The CDR3 consists of 13 residues. The CDR3 here is CASSPPPGLEQYF. The CDR3 DNA sequence: TGTGCCAGCTCACCACCTCCGGGACTGGAGCAGTACTTC.

The CDR3 nucleotides are TGTGCCAGCAGCTTAGGACCGGGGGACACTGAAGCTTTCTTT. Residues: CASSLGPGDTEAFF. The chain is built from TRBV11-3 and TRBJ1-1, with a weak D call TRBD1 (5 bases). V lost 1 base to trimming and J lost 3 bases, with 9 bases between them. CDR3 length: 14 residues. Germline V gene sequence: CDR1 SGHNT, CDR2 YENEEA.

The genes are TRBV29-1 and TRBJ2-2; 12 bases line up with TRBD1. The CDR3 is 16 residues long. From germline, CDR1 is SQVTM and CDR2 ANQGSEA. With V trimmed by 6 bases and J by 3 bases, 8 bases remained unmatched. The CDR3 region is CSVPGTGGEYTGELFF. The CDR3 region has the DNA TGCAGCGTACCCGGGACAGGGGGCGAGTACACCGGGGAGCTGTTTTTT.

The chain has TRBV24-1 and TRBJ1-4, with TRBD1 as a possible D gene (5 bases). This CDR3 contains 15 residues. V was clipped by 4 bases and J by 6 bases, with 14 bases between them. CDR1 is KGHDR, CDR2 SFDVKD, per germline. CDR3: CATSDPRGVDEKLFF. The CDR3 coding sequence is TGTGCCACCAGTGACCCCCGGGGGGTCGATGAAAAACTGTTTTTT.

The DNA for the CDR3 is TGTGCCAGCAGCCTGAGGTCAGACACTGAAGCTTTCTTT. Protein product: CASSLRSDTEAFF. This chain uses TRBV5-8 with TRBJ1-1; D is uncertain. Trimming took 4 bases from V and 3 from J, leaving 10 bases between them. This CDR3 is 13 amino acids long. CDR1 SGHTS and CDR2 YDEGEE come from the germline V gene.

The CDR3 loop reads CASSLGLAGASGNEQFF. In DNA form, the CDR3 reads TGCGCCAGCAGCTTGGGCCTAGCGGGGGCTTCGGGAAATGAGCAGTTCTTC. The chain recombines TRBV5-1 with TRBJ2-1, with 10 bases identical to TRBD2. The length of the CDR3 is 17 residues. V shed 0 bases, J shed 7 bases, and the junction held 10 bases outside the gene matches. Germline CDR1 is SGHRS and CDR2 is YFSETQ. The full variable domain, its missing parts supplied by reference TRBV5-1 and TRBJ2-1, is KAGVTQTPRYLIKTRGQQVTLSCSPISGHRSVSWYQQTPGQGLQFLFEYFSETQRNKGNFPGRFSGRQFSNSRSEMNVSTLELGDSALYLCASSLGLAGASGNEQFFGPGTRLTVL.

This clone was recorded a few times. V and J are TRBV24-1 and TRBJ1-5; no reliable D call. This CDR3 has 15 residues. V shed 7 bases and J shed 2 bases, with 14 bases lying between them. Germline V lookup: CDR1 KGHDR, CDR2 SFDVKD. This CDR3 is CATSPASDRNQPQHF. CDR3 bases: TGTGCCACCAGCCCGGCGAGCGATCGCAATCAGCCCCAGCATTTT.

This chain links TRBV5-6 with TRBJ2-1; 11 bases are shared with TRBD2. The CDR3 is 13 residues long. V shed 5 bases and J 9 bases; nucleotides not matched to a gene: 4. The germline V gene encodes CDR1 SGHDT and CDR2 YYEEEE. The CDR3 loop is CASSMGLAVEQFF. CDR3 in DNA: TGTGCCAGCAGTATGGGACTAGCGGTTGAGCAGTTCTTC.

This clone has a single count. The J gene is TRBJ1-2, the V gene TRBV6-2 or TRBV6-3; 7 bases are a match to TRBD1. Germline V gene data show CDR1 as MNHEY and CDR2 as SVGEGT. Unmatched junction bases numbered 16, after V lost 5 bases and J lost 13 bases. The CDR3 loop spans 14 amino acids. CDR3 protein: CASSVPGQRLSCTF. DNA of the CDR3: TGTGCCAGCAGTGTTCCGGGACAGCGTCTTTCGTGCACCTTC.

The J gene is TRBJ1-3, the V gene TRBV5-5, with 7 bases identical to TRBD1. CDR1 is SGHKS, CDR2 YYEKEE, per germline (reference sequence). V trimming: 3 bases; J trimming: 2 bases; junction bases outside the gene matches: 2. The CDR3 runs to 14 residues. CDR3 residues: CASSSDRAGNTIYF. CDR3 in DNA: TGTGCCAGCAGCTCAGACAGGGCTGGAAACACCATATATTTT.

V gene TRBV18 combines with J gene TRBJ1-3, with TRBD1 matching over 9 bases. The CDR3 consists of 16 residues. V gave up 4 bases and J gave up 2 bases; unmatched junction bases: 6. CDR1 and CDR2 (germline): KGHSH, LQKENI. Written as DNA, the CDR3 is TGTGCCAGCTCACGGGGGACAGGGATCCCTGGAAACACCATATATTTT. Its translation: CASSRGTGIPGNTIYF.

V and J are TRBV5-4 and TRBJ1-2, with unresolved D. Trimming shortened V by 2 bases and J by 5 bases, and 13 bases separated the two germline ends. The CDR3 has 14 amino acids. Germline V CDR1 and CDR2: SGHNT, YYREEE (reference sequence). The CDR3 protein is CASSLGGLGYGYTF. The DNA of the CDR3 is TGTGCCAGCAGCTTAGGAGGGTTGGGGTATGGCTACACCTTC.

The V and J genes are TRBV5-6 and TRBJ2-1, with a weak D call TRBD1 (6 bases). This CDR3 comprises 12 residues. Trimming stripped 4 bases from V and 12 bases from J, with 14 bases between. Germline V gene lookup returns CDR1 SGHDT and CDR2 YYEEEE. CDR3 region: CASSTTGKGQFF. The CDR3 DNA follows: TGTGCCAGCAGCACCACAGGGAAGGGGCAGTTCTTC.

The rearrangement links TRBV6-5 to TRBJ2-2; perhaps TRBD2 as D (6 bases). Trimming shortened V by 2 bases and J by 4 bases, and 11 bases separated the two germline ends. Germline loops: CDR1 MNHEY, CDR2 SVGAGI. The CDR3 has 15 amino acids. The CDR3 nucleotides are TGTGCCAGCAGTTACGGGGGGTCGGGCACCGGGGAGCTGTTTTTT. Protein: CASSYGGSGTGELFF.

This chain links TRBV28 with TRBJ2-4; weak D call: TRBD1 (5 bases). Germline CDR1 reads MDHEN; CDR2 reads SYDVKM. This CDR3 has 15 residues. Between the trimmed V and J ends, which lost 5 bases and 3 bases, there was a span of 14 bases. CDR3 DNA sequence: TGTGCCAGCAGTACCTCGACAGTCCACAAAAACATTCAGTACTTC. This codes for CASSTSTVHKNIQYF.

The chain employs TRBV5-6 and TRBJ2-7; D is ambiguous. V lost 1 base, J lost 6 bases, and 8 bases lay in between. Germline V gene sequence: CDR1 SGHDT, CDR2 YYEEEE. This CDR3 is 12 amino acids long. For the CDR3, the DNA is TGTGCCAGCAGCTTGTCTGGTAGCGAGCAGTACTTC. It encodes CASSLSGSEQYF.

The V call is TRBV30, the J call TRBJ1-2, with D uncertain. CDR3 size: 13 residues. Looked up from germline, CDR1 is GTSNPN and CDR2 is SVGIG (reference sequence). V was shortened by 3 bases and J by 1 base, with 9 bases between the two germline ends. This CDR3 reads CAWSRGLNYGYTF. The DNA of the CDR3 is TGTGCCTGGAGCCGAGGACTTAACTATGGCTACACCTTC.

This rearrangement joins TRBV6-2 or TRBV6-3 to TRBJ2-7, with D perhaps matching TRBD2 (5 bases). This CDR3 has 13 residues. Germline lookup yields CDR1 MNHEY and CDR2 SVGEGT. The germline V and J ends were trimmed by 6 bases and 1 base, with 10 bases remaining between them. The DNA for the CDR3 is TGTGCCAGCAGCGGAGGACGGTCCTACGAGCAGTACTTC. Protein product: CASSGGRSYEQYF.

The V and J genes are TRBV6-5 and TRBJ1-5; D possibly corresponds to TRBD1 (6 bases). The V end lost 5 bases, the J end lost 6 bases, and 14 bases lay between the germline ends. The CDR3 is 14 amino acids. Per germline, CDR1 MNHEY and CDR2 SVGAGI. In DNA, the CDR3 is TGTGCCAGCAGTCTGGCAGGGGCGGGTCAGCCCCAGCATTTT. As protein: CASSLAGAGQPQHF.

This sequence joins TRBV7-9 and TRBJ1-1, with D possibly being TRBD1 (6 bases). Germline values: CDR1 SEHNR, CDR2 FQNEAQ (reference sequence). The CDR3 has 19 residues. Between the trimmed V and J ends, which lost 1 base and 4 bases, there was a span of 25 bases. Here the CDR3 DNA reads TGTGCCAGCAGCTTAGGATTGGGCCTTGTACGTCTAGGGGGCACTGAAGCTTTCTTT. Translated: CASSLGLGLVRLGGTEAFF.

The V gene is TRBV28, the J gene TRBJ1-3; perhaps TRBD1 as D (5 bases). Germline values: CDR1 MDHEN, CDR2 SYDVKM. The CDR3 contains 14 residues. The V and J ends lost 5 bases and 2 bases respectively, with 10 bases between them. In nucleotides, the CDR3 is TGTGCCAGCAGTCCGGGGGGGGCTGGAAACACCATATATTTT. It codes for CASSPGGAGNTIYF.

This clone occurred once. The V and J genes are TRBV6-5 and TRBJ1-1; the D gene is possibly TRBD1 (5 bases). Germline CDR1 is MNHEY and CDR2 is SVGAGI. The CDR3 extends over 13 amino acids. V lost 8 bases and J lost 8, with 18 bases in between. The DNA for the CDR3 is TGTGCCAGCCAGGAAAGGGGAGGGAGAGAAGCTTTCTTT. This translates into CASQERGGREAFF.

The V gene is TRBV4-1, the J gene TRBJ1-2, with TRBD1 matching 12 bases. V shed 1 base, J shed 8 bases, and the junction held 5 bases outside the gene matches. Germline V gene data show CDR1 as MGHRA and CDR2 as YSYEKL. This CDR3 is 15 amino acids long. The CDR3 bases are TGCGCCAGCAGCCAAGGGGGACAGGGGGCGTGGGGCTACACCTTC. Its translation: CASSQGGQGAWGYTF.

CDR3 residues: CASSTPGQGGKGANVLTF. DNA of the CDR3: TGTGCCAGTAGCACGCCGGGACAGGGGGGTAAGGGGGCCAACGTCCTGACTTTC. The chain employs TRBV19 and TRBJ2-6; 11 bases agree with TRBD1. Losses at the gene ends were 6 bases for V and 4 bases for J; bases not matched to a gene: 11. In germline, CDR1 is LNHDA, CDR2 SQIVND (reference sequence). This CDR3 spans 18 amino acids.